Below are 26 T cell receptor beta chains sequenced from a single sample in a study of blood T cells in healthy people across ages. PCR was performed a second time for roughly 6 to 12 cycles using a sample-barcoded 5' primer and a J-beta primer mix. TCRdb re-analysed the 5' RACE reads in MiXCR, keeping a single row per CDR3 protein. The table shows about 930,000 distinct CDR3 sequences, with almost 30% occurring only once. The sample was also reused in another study, on T cells of mothers and their children.

The sequencing sample was made of blood. The receptor source for this set is a woman aged 40 to 50 in good health.

This chain uses TRBV12-3 or TRBV12-4 with TRBJ1-5; no firm D call. This CDR3 is 17 amino acids long. V was clipped by 2 bases and J by 4 bases, with 18 bases between them. CDR3 protein: CASSLRIGTTKNQPQHF. The CDR3 region has the DNA TGTGCCAGCAGTTTAAGGATAGGAACAACCAAAAATCAGCCCCAGCATTTT.

This clonotype was observed a single time. The chain combines TRBV25-1 with TRBJ2-5, with TRBD2 matching 11 bases. The CDR3 has 14 residues. Germline CDR1 reads MGHDK; CDR2 reads SYGVNS. The junction had 2 bases not matched to a gene; V was cut back by 4 bases and J by 4 bases. Here the CDR3 reads CASSVGLAGETQYF. CDR3 sequence (DNA): TGTGCCAGCAGTGTTGGACTAGCGGGAGAGACCCAGTACTTC.

This clonotype has at least ten counts. V is TRBV11-2 and J is TRBJ2-6; 8 nucleotides match TRBD1. CDR3 length: 16 amino acids. Trimming took 5 bases from V and 2 from J; bases not matched to a gene: 5. Looked up from germline, CDR1 is SGHAT and CDR2 is FQNNGV. The CDR3 DNA follows: TGTGCCAGCAGCCCCAGGGGGCCGGCTGGGGCCAACGTCCTGACTTTC. Protein sequence: CASSPRGPAGANVLTF.

This clonotype has a handful of counts. The rearrangement links TRBV19 to TRBJ2-7; possible D gene TRBD2, 6 bases. The CDR3 runs 12 residues. CDR1 and CDR2 (germline): LNHDA, SQIVND (reference sequence). V was pared by 6 bases and J by 6 bases, with 12 bases between. The CDR3 spells CASSAPGVEQYF. The CDR3 nucleotides read TGTGCCAGTAGCGCCCCGGGAGTCGAGCAGTACTTC.

At least ten counts were recorded for this clonotype. The chain joins TRBV9 to TRBJ2-1; D remains ambiguous. CDR3 length equals 13 residues. Germline V gene lookup returns CDR1 SGDLS and CDR2 YYNGEE. V was pared by 0 bases and J by 7 bases, with 8 bases between. CDR3 sequence reads: CASSVVNGNEQFF. The CDR3 nucleotides are TGTGCCAGCAGCGTAGTGAACGGGAATGAGCAGTTCTTC.

This clonotype was counted ten times or more. The chain carries TRBV28 and TRBJ2-7, with D unresolved. The CDR3 spans 16 residues. Germline values: CDR1 MDHEN, CDR2 SYDVKM. Trimming left V 6 bases short and J 2 bases short, with 20 bases between. In DNA form, the CDR3 reads TGTGCCAGCAGATACCAAGGACGGAGTTTGACCTACGAGCAGTACTTC. Protein product: CASRYQGRSLTYEQYF. The entire variable domain, with the rest obtained from reference TRBV28 and TRBJ2-7, is as follows: DVKVTQSSRYLVKRTGEKVFLECVQDMDHENMFWYRQDPGLGLRLIYFSYDVKMKEKGDIPEGYSVSREKKERFSLILESASTNQTSMYLCASRYQGRSLTYEQYFGPGTRLTVT.

Note on this clonotype: This may stem from a read error, because a much larger clone lies one nucleotide away. The chain recombines TRBV7-2 with TRBJ2-1; 7 positions agree with TRBD2. TRBJ2-7 matches the DNA end more closely, so the J call is doubtful. Per germline, CDR1 SGHTA and CDR2 FQGNSA. This CDR3 region has 14 residues. This chain's CDR3 is CASSLAIGRNEQYF. The CDR3 DNA reads TGTGCCAGCAGCTTAGCGATCGGGAGGAATGAGCAGTACTTC.

Many counts were recorded for this clonotype. This chain uses TRBV6-5 with TRBJ2-7; 10 nucleotides match TRBD1. Germline lookup yields CDR1 MNHEY and CDR2 SVGAGI. The trim removed 5 bases at V and 2 bases at J, leaving 6 bases unmatched. The CDR3 runs to 15 residues. CDR3: CASSVPGQGAYEQYF. The CDR3 coding sequence is TGTGCCAGCAGTGTTCCCGGACAGGGGGCCTACGAGCAGTACTTC.

This rearrangement joins TRBV4-3 to TRBJ1-1, with a tentative D call TRBD1 (5 bases). The CDR3 has 18 residues. Germline V CDR1 and CDR2: LGHNA, YSLEER. Deletions cut 1 base from V and 0 bases from J, with 18 bases between. The CDR3: CASSQVKGRAYLNTEAFF. CDR3 sequence (DNA): TGCGCCAGCAGCCAAGTTAAAGGCAGGGCCTACTTGAACACTGAAGCTTTCTTT.

Many counts were recorded for this clonotype. The rearrangement links TRBV7-2 to TRBJ1-1, with 7 bases lining up with TRBD1. This CDR3 spans 13 amino acids. Germline V gives CDR1 SGHTA, CDR2 FQGNSA. The J segment lost 8 bases and the V segment lost 5 bases, leaving 8 bases of the junction unmatched. CDR3 bases: TGTGCCAGCAGCCTCCGGGACAGAACAGAAGCTTTCTTT. Its translation: CASSLRDRTEAFF.

In this sample, this clonotype turned up a few times. The rearrangement joins TRBV7-2 to TRBJ2-5; D is unresolved. The J call may be wrong; the DNA end is better matched by TRBJ2-7. The CDR3 sequence is 15 residues long. Germline assignment: CDR1 SGHTA and CDR2 FQGNSA. CDR3 in DNA: TGTGCCAGCAGCTTAGTCGGGCAGACGATGACCGAGCAGTACTTC. This sequence encodes CASSLVGQTMTEQYF.

This clonotype was picked up a small number of times. The rearrangement links TRBV5-5 to TRBJ2-5; D is possibly TRBD1 (6 bases). The J call may be in error: the DNA end matches TRBJ2-7 better. CDR3 length: 15 amino acids. The germline V gene has CDR1 SGHKS and CDR2 YYEKEE (reference sequence). This CDR3 is CASSADRPVIYEQYF. The DNA of the CDR3 is TGTGCCAGCAGCGCGGACAGACCGGTGATCTACGAGCAGTACTTC.

The V and J genes are TRBV20-1 and TRBJ1-2, with D maybe TRBD1 (5 bases). The CDR3 spans 13 residues. V was cut by 7 bases and J by 6 bases, with 18 bases left in between. The germline CDR1 and CDR2 sequences are DFQATT and SNEGSKA (reference sequence). The CDR3 sequence: CSVQEGRDHGYTF. The CDR3 nucleotides are TGCAGTGTCCAAGAGGGGAGAGACCATGGCTACACCTTC.

This chain uses TRBV6-6 with TRBJ2-3; no reliable D call. Germline V CDR1 and CDR2: MNHNY, SVGAGI (reference sequence). Trimming left V 8 bases short and J 2 bases short, with 20 bases between. This CDR3 spans 16 amino acids. The CDR3, as DNA: TGTGCCAGCCGATCCTCCCATAGTGGCTCCACAGATACGCAGTATTTT. Amino acids: CASRSSHSGSTDTQYF.

This clonotype showed up many times. J is TRBJ2-7 and V is TRBV4-2, with D possibly matching TRBD1 (6 bases). CDR3 length: 14 amino acids. Germline V gives CDR1 LGHNA, CDR2 YNFKEQ. The V gene lost 1 base and the J gene lost 4 bases, with 11 bases spanning the gap. DNA for the CDR3: TGTGCCAGCAGCCAAGGTTTACAGGGTTACGAGCAGTACTTC. Its protein is CASSQGLQGYEQYF.

The chain has TRBV4-2 and TRBJ2-5; TRBD2 matches at 9 bases. Per germline, CDR1 LGHNA and CDR2 YNFKEQ. The CDR3 consists of 16 residues. The J segment lost 1 base and the V segment lost 1 base, leaving 4 bases of the junction unmatched. DNA of the CDR3: TGTGCCAGCAGCCAAGGTCTAGCGGGGACCCAAGAGACCCAGTACTTC. Protein sequence: CASSQGLAGTQETQYF.

This clonotype was seen more than once but under ten times. The rearrangement uses TRBV7-9 and TRBJ2-5; 8 bases line up with TRBD1. Losses at the gene ends were 5 bases for V and 5 bases for J; bases not matched to a gene: 10. CDR1 is SEHNR, CDR2 FQNEAQ, per germline (reference sequence). The CDR3 covers 15 residues. CDR3 DNA sequence: TGTGCCAGCAGCCTCCGGACAGGGAGGTTGGAGACCCAGTACTTC. Translated, it gives CASSLRTGRLETQYF.

V is TRBV7-2 and J is TRBJ1-3; unclear D gene. Trimming shortened V by 5 bases and J by 2 bases, and 10 bases separated the two germline ends. Germline V CDR1 and CDR2: SGHTA, FQGNSA. The CDR3 runs 14 residues. The CDR3 sequence is CASSQMGPGNTIYF. DNA for the CDR3: TGTGCCAGCAGCCAAATGGGCCCTGGAAACACCATATATTTT.

This clonotype was counted at least ten times. The V call is TRBV27, the J call TRBJ2-3, with TRBD2 matching over 9 bases. The germline CDR1 and CDR2 sequences are MNHEY and SMNVEV (reference sequence). This CDR3 spans 15 amino acids. V shed 6 bases and J 1 base; nucleotides not matched to a gene: 5. CDR3 DNA: TGTGCCAGCAGCGCCCCTAGCGGGGGCACAGATACGCAGTATTTT. It yields the protein CASSAPSGGTDTQYF.

The chain carries TRBV15 and TRBJ2-4; 9 bases are a match to TRBD1. With 1 base clipped from V and 3 bases from J, the junction kept 4 bases outside the gene matches. CDR3 size: 16 residues. Germline CDR1 is LNHNV and CDR2 is YYDKDF (reference sequence). CDR3 in amino acids: CATSRGGQGCKNIQYF. CDR3 DNA sequence: TGTGCCACCAGCAGAGGGGGACAGGGCTGCAAAAACATTCAGTACTTC.

As for this clonotype: A read error may account for a junction end that differs from germline. The chain has TRBV6-1 and TRBJ1-1; TRBD1 might be the D (5 bases). CDR3 length: 16 residues. Germline CDR1 reads MNHNS; CDR2 reads SASEGT. The CDR3 loop reads CGSRDLSRQAVTEAFF. Here the CDR3 DNA reads TGTGGCAGCAGGGACCTTAGTAGGCAGGCTGTGACTGAAGCTTTCTTT.

This chain joins TRBV12-3 or TRBV12-4 and TRBJ2-3, with TRBD1 identical over 7 bases. The length of the CDR3 is 14 residues. V was pared by 7 bases and J by 4 bases, with 8 bases of the junction left unmatched. The CDR3 loop is CASNNRGWADTQYF. In nucleotides, the CDR3 is TGTGCCAGCAATAACAGGGGTTGGGCAGATACGCAGTATTTT.

This clonotype was seen a few times. The chain links TRBV12-3 or TRBV12-4 to TRBJ1-4, with D maybe TRBD1 (5 bases). With 5 bases removed from V and 5 bases from J, the gap between germline ends came to 18 bases. The CDR3 is 16 residues long. CDR3 sequence: CASSPRVSGANEKLFF. The CDR3 DNA reads as TGTGCCAGCAGTCCCCGGGTCTCTGGGGCAAATGAAAAACTGTTTTTT.

This clonotype was observed a few times. The chain has TRBV28 and TRBJ1-2; 7 nucleotides agree with TRBD1. Germline CDR1 and CDR2: MDHEN and SYDVKM. The CDR3 contains 16 residues. V lost 5 bases to trimming and J lost 0 bases; unmatched junction nucleotides: 9. CDR3 sequence (DNA): TGTGCCAGCAGTATCGGGACAGTTAGATCTAACTATGGCTACACCTTC. Translating gives CASSIGTVRSNYGYTF.

With regard to this clonotype: Mismatch with germline at one junction end may stem from a read error. The rearrangement joins TRBV7-2 to TRBJ2-1; D uncertain. The CDR3 spans 11 residues. CDR1 and CDR2 (germline): SGHTA, FQGNSA. In nucleotides, the CDR3 is TGTGCCAGCAGCTACGGACCAGACATCCTCTTC. This gives the protein CASSYGPDILF.

This chain connects TRBV7-9 to TRBJ2-1, with D unclear. The CDR3 totals 13 residues. Germline V CDR1 and CDR2: SEHNR, FQNEAQ (reference sequence). Trimming stripped 5 bases from V and 10 bases from J, with 15 bases between. The CDR3 region is CASSPPRTDEQFF. The CDR3 nucleotides are TGTGCCAGCAGCCCGCCGAGGACCGACGAGCAGTTCTTC.